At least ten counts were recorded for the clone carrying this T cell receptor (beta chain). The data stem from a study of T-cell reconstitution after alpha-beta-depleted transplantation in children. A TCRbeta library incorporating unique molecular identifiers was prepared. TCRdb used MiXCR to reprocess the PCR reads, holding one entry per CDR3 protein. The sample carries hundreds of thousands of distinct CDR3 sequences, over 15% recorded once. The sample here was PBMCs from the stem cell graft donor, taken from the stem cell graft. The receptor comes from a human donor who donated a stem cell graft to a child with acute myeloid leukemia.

This CDR3 is CASSQALDLNEQFF. The DNA of the CDR3 is TGCGCCAGCAGCCAAGCGCTAGACCTCAATGAGCAGTTCTTC. The V gene is TRBV4-3, the J gene TRBJ2-1; D gene ambiguous. CDR3 length: 14 amino acids. V was trimmed by 1 base and J by 6 bases, leaving 10 bases between them. Germline CDR1 and CDR2: LGHNA and YSLEER.